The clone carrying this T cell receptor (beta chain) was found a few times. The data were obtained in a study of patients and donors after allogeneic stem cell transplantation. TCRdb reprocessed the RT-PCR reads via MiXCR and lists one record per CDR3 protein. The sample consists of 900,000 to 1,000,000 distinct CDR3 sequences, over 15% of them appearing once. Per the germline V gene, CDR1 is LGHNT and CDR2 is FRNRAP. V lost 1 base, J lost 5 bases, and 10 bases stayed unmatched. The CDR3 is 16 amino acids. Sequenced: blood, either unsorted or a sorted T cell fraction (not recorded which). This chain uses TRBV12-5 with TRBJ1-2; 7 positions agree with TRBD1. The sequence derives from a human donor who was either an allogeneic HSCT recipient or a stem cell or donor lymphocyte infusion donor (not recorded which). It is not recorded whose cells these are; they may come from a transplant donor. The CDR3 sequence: CASGLASTGLGYGYTF. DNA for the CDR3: TGTGCTAGTGGTTTGGCATCGACAGGGCTTGGGTATGGCTACACCTTC.